This TCR beta chain emerged from a study of metastatic and nonmetastatic thyroid tumors. Study background: Repertoires were compared across blood and tumor or nodule tissue from malignant and benign thyroid patients.

In the study's own analysis: It was from CDR3 differences across clinicopathological groups that a distant-metastasis classifier for papillary thyroid cancer was built. TCRdb reprocessed the PCR reads using MiXCR. The V and J calls here are based on TCRdb, not the publication. The data show approximately 17,000 clones, more than 20% seen once. Findings of the study overall: Compared with benign nodules, malignant thyroid tumors were reported to have significantly higher TCR beta diversity in both blood and tumor.

V gave up 5 bases and J gave up 5 bases, with 13 bases separating them. The CDR3 has 13 amino acids. Thyroid surgery had not been preceded by any treatment in any patient. In regard to this clone: Its antigen is unknown.

The sequenced material came from adjacent normal tissue. This chain links TRBV12-3 or TRBV12-4 with TRBJ2-7, with D unclear. This receptor was obtained from a female donor with papillary thyroid cancer or a benign thyroid nodule (not recorded which). Some clones in this sample may be carry-over from other donors' samples. The CDR3 here is CASSLVRRDEQYF. Written as DNA, the CDR3 is TGTGCCAGCAGTCTTGTAAGAAGAGACGAGCAGTACTTC.